This T cell receptor beta chain was captured in a study of OX40 agonist ivuxolimab in advanced cancers. Study in general: Those enrolled were around 87% male, with a mean age of 60 years and ages from about 20 to 90.

The data were produced by immunoSEQ multiplex PCR, yet TCRdb's version contains in-frame clones alone and is incomplete. The sample yields tens of thousands of clones, around 82% seen once. Details on this clone: Its antigen is unknown.

CDR3 size: 16 residues. With 3 bases removed from V and 0 bases from J, the gap between germline ends came to 12 bases. From germline, CDR1 is SGHAT and CDR2 FQNNGV. Notes on the study in general: Dose levels from 0.1 to 3.0 mg/kg saw CD4+ and CD8+ blood T cells expand clonally by week 6. Researchers did not determine the expanded peripheral T cells' antigen specificity. CD8+ T cells (on average) carried more expanded clones than CD4+ T cells.

The genes are TRBV11-2 and TRBJ1-3, with D unresolved. The specimen was CD4+ or CD8+ T cells sorted from blood, collected in a trial of the OX40 agonist ivuxolimab. The receptor was derived from an adult with an advanced solid tumor such as melanoma, head and neck, liver or kidney cancer. The CDR3 DNA reads as TGTGCCAGCAGCTTGACCCCGACGGTCTCTGGAAACACCATATATTTT. Translation gives CASSLTPTVSGNTIYF.